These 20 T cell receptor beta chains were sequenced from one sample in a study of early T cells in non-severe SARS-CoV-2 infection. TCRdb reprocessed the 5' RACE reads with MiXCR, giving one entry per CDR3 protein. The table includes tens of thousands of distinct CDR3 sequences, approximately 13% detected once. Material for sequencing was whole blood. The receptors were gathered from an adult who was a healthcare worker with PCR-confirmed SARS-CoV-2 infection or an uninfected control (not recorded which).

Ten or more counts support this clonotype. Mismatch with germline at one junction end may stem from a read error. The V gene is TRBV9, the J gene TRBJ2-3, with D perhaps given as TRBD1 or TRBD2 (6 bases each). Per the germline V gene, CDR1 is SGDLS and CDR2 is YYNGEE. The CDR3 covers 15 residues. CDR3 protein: CASSVWGAHTDTRYF. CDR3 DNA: TGTGCCAGCAGCGTATGGGGGGCCCACACAGATACGCGGTATTTT.

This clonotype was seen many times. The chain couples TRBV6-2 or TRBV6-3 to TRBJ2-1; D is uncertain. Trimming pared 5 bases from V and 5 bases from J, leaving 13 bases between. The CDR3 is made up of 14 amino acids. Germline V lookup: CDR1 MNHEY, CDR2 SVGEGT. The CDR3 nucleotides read TGTGCCAGCAGTACAAATTGGCCGGACAATGAGCAGTTCTTC. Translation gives CASSTNWPDNEQFF.

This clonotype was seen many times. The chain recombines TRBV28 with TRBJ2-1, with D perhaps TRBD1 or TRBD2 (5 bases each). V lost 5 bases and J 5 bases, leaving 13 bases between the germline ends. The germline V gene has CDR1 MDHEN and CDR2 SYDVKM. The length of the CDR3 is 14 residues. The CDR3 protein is CASSEPGRHNEQFF. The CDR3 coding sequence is TGTGCCAGCAGTGAACCGGGACGGCACAATGAGCAGTTCTTC.

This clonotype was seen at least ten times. This chain's CDR3 is CASSQRSNEDHEQYF. The CDR3 coding sequence is TGCGCCAGCAGCCAAAGGTCAAACGAGGACCACGAGCAGTACTTC. V is TRBV4-1 and J is TRBJ2-7; D gene unclear. Per germline, CDR1 MGHRA and CDR2 YSYEKL. Trimming shortened V by 2 bases and J by 5 bases, and 16 bases separated the two germline ends. The CDR3 contains 15 residues.

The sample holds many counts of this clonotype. The DNA for the CDR3 is TGCAGTGCCCGACCGCGGAGGGCGGGAGGTCTTACCGGGGAGCTGTTTTTT. It encodes CSARPRRAGGLTGELFF. The chain is built from TRBV20-1 and TRBJ2-2, with TRBD2 matching over 8 bases. The ends lost 6 bases at V and 5 bases at J; junction bases unmatched: 17. The CDR3 has 17 residues. Germline V CDR1 and CDR2: DFQATT, SNEGSKA (reference sequence).

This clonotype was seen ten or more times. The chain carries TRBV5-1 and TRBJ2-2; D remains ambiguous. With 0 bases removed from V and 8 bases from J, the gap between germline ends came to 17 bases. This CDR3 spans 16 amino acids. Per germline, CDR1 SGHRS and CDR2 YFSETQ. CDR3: CASSLAFGTTGGELFF. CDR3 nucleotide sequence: TGCGCCAGCAGCTTGGCCTTCGGAACCACCGGGGGGGAGCTGTTTTTT.

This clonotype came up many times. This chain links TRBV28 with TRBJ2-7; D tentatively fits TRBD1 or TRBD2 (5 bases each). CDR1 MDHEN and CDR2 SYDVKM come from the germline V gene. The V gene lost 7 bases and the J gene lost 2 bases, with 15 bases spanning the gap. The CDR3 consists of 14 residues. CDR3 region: CASIRTGAPYEQYF. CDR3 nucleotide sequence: TGTGCCAGCATCCGGACTGGGGCGCCCTACGAGCAGTACTTC. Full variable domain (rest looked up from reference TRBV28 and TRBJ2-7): DVKVTQSSRYLVKRTGEKVFLECVQDMDHENMFWYRQDPGLGLRLIYFSYDVKMKEKGDIPEGYSVSREKKERFSLILESASTNQTSMYLCASIRTGAPYEQYFGPGTRLTVT.

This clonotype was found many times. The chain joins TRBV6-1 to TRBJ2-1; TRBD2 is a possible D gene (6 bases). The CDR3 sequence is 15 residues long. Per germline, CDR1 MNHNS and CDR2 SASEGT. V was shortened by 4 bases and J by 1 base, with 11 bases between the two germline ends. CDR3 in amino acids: CASSGSGESYNEQFF. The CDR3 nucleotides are TGTGCCAGCAGTGGGTCGGGGGAGTCCTACAATGAGCAGTTCTTC.

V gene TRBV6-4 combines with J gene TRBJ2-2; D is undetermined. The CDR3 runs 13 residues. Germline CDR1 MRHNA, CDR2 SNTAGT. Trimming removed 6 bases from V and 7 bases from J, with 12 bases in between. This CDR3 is CASSPDPSGELFF. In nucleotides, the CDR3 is TGTGCCAGCAGCCCGGATCCCAGCGGGGAGCTGTTTTTT.

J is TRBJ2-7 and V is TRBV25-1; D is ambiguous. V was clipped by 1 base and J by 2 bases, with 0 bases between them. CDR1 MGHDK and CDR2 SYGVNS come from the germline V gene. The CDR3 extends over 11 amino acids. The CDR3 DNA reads TGTGCCAGCAGTGAATCCTACGAGCAGTACTTC. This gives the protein CASSESYEQYF.

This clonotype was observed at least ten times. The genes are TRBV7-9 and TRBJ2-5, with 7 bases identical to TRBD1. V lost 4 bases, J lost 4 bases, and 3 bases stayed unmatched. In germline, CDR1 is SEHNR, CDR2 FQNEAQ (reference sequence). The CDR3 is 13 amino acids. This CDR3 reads CASSSTGSETQYF. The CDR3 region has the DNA TGTGCCAGCAGCTCGACAGGGTCAGAGACCCAGTACTTC.

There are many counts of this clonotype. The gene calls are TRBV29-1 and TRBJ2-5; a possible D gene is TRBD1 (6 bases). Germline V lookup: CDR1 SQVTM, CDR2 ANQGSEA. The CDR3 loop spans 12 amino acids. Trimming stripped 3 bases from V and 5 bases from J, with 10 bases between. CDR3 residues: CSVEGARETQYF. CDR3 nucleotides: TGCAGCGTTGAGGGGGCGCGTGAGACCCAGTACTTC.

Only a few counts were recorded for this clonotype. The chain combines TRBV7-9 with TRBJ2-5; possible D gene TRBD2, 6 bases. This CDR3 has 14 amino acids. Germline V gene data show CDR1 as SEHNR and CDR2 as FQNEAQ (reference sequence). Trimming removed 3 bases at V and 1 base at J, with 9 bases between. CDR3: CASSFAGSQETQYF. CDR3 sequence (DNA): TGTGCCAGCAGCTTTGCGGGGTCCCAAGAGACCCAGTACTTC.

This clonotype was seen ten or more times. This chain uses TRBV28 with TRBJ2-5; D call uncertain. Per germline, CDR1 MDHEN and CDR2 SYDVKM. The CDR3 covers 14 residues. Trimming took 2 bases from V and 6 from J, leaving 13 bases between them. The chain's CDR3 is CASSLEVAEKTQYF. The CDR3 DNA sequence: TGTGCCAGCAGTTTAGAGGTGGCAGAGAAGACCCAGTACTTC.

The CDR3 loop reads CSEVTNTEAFF. CDR3 DNA: TGCAGCGAGGTAACGAACACTGAAGCTTTCTTT. The chain carries TRBV29-1 and TRBJ1-1; no definite D call. CDR3 size: 11 residues. The germline V and J ends were trimmed by 7 bases and 1 base, with 7 bases remaining between them. Germline V gene lookup returns CDR1 SQVTM and CDR2 ANQGSEA.

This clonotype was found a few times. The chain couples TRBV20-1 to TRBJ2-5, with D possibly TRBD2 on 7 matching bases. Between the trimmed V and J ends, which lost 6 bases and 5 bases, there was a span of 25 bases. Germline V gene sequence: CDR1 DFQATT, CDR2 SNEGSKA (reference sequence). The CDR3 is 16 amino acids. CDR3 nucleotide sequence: TGCAGTGCCACACGGGGGCCTAGGGGGGGCCCGGAGACCCAGTACTTC. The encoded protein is CSATRGPRGGPETQYF.

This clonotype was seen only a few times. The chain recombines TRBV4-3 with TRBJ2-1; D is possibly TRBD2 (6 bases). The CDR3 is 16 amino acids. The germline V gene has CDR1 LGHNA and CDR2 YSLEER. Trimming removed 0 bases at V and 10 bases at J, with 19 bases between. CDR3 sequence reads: CASSQDFTRGAGEQFF. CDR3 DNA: TGCGCCAGCAGCCAAGATTTTACACGCGGGGCGGGGGAGCAGTTCTTC.

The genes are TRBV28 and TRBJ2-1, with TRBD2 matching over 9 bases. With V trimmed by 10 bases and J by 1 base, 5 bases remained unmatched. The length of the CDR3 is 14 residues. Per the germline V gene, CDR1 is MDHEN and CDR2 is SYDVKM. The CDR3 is CATFLAGSYNEQFF. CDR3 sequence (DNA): TGTGCCACCTTTCTAGCGGGATCCTACAATGAGCAGTTCTTC. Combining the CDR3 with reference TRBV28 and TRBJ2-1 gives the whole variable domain DVKVTQSSRYLVKRTGEKVFLECVQDMDHENMFWYRQDPGLGLRLIYFSYDVKMKEKGDIPEGYSVSREKKERFSLILESASTNQTSMYLCATFLAGSYNEQFFGPGTRLTVL.

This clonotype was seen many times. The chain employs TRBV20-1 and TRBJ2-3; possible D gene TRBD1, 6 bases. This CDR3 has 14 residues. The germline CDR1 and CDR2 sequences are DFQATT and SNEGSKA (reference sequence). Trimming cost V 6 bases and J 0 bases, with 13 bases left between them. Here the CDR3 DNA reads TGCAGTGCAAGGACAGAGTCTAGCACAGATACGCAGTATTTT. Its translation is CSARTESSTDTQYF.

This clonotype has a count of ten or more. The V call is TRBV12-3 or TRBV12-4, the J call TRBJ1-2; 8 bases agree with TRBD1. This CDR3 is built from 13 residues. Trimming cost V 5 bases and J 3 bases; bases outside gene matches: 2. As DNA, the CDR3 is TGTGCCAGCAGTCCGGGACAGGACTATGGCTACACCTTC. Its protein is CASSPGQDYGYTF.